These 30 T cell receptor beta chains were all obtained from the same sample, sequenced in a study of T cells in Graves' hyperthyroidism and ophthalmopathy. Template material for amplifying TCR beta CDR3 regions consisted of RNA transcripts. An initial round of RT-PCR targeting the TCR CDR3 relied on the HTBI primer set. A single record per CDR3 protein comes from TCRdb applying MiXCR to the multiplex PCR reads. This sample has about 420,000 distinct CDR3 sequences; around 15% occur once, and the top ten carry less than 6.5%. The specimen sequenced was blood. These receptor sequences come from a woman aged 18-30 years with Graves' hyperthyroidism.

The V call is TRBV20-1, the J call TRBJ2-3, with 11 bases identical to TRBD2. The CDR3 runs 17 residues. From germline, CDR1 is DFQATT and CDR2 SNEGSKA (reference sequence). Trimming at V came to 2 bases and at J to 3 bases, leaving 10 bases not matched to a gene. The DNA for the CDR3 is TGCAGTGCTAGATTAAGGTTAGCGGGAGGGCCTACAGATACGCAGTATTTT. Its protein product is CSARLRLAGGPTDTQYF.

This clonotype has ten or more counts. The genes are TRBV25-1 and TRBJ2-2; D is unclear. V was clipped by 4 bases and J by 7 bases, with 13 bases between them. Germline assignment: CDR1 MGHDK and CDR2 SYGVNS. The CDR3 covers 14 residues. This CDR3 is CASSGVRHVGELFF. The CDR3 coding sequence is TGTGCCAGCAGTGGAGTGAGACATGTCGGGGAGCTGTTTTTT. The whole variable domain, filled in from reference TRBV25-1 and TRBJ2-2, reads EADIYQTPRYLVIGTGKKITLECSQTMGHDKMYWYQQDPGMELHLIHYSYGVNSTEKGDLSSESTVSRIRTEHFPLTLESARPSHTSQYLCASSGVRHVGELFFGEGSRLTVL.

This clonotype was counted ten times or more. This chain connects TRBV20-1 to TRBJ2-1; possibly TRBD1 for D (5 bases). The CDR3 sequence is 15 residues long. The germline V gene encodes CDR1 DFQATT and CDR2 SNEGSKA (reference sequence). The V gene lost 6 bases and the J gene lost 7 bases, with 22 bases spanning the gap. The CDR3 DNA sequence: TGCAGTGCCACATTGGTAGTAGGGGTGTGGAATGAGCAGTTCTTC. Translated, it gives CSATLVVGVWNEQFF.

This chain connects TRBV5-6 to TRBJ2-6; D unclear. Per germline, CDR1 SGHDT and CDR2 YYEEEE. The CDR3 sequence is 15 residues long. V was cut by 0 bases and J by 2 bases, with 6 bases left in between. Here the CDR3 reads CASSLEGTGANVLTF. The CDR3 region has the DNA TGTGCCAGCAGCTTGGAAGGTACTGGGGCCAACGTCCTGACTTTC.

The V call is TRBV6-5, the J call TRBJ2-3; D remains ambiguous. V lost 0 bases, J lost 5 bases, and 12 bases lay in between. This CDR3 comprises 15 residues. Germline assignment: CDR1 MNHEY and CDR2 SVGAGI. The CDR3, as DNA: TGTGCCAGCAGTTACTCGGAGATAGTGGGAGATACGCAGTATTTT. This sequence encodes CASSYSEIVGDTQYF.

At least ten counts were recorded for this clonotype. This rearrangement joins TRBV6-1 to TRBJ1-5; TRBD1 aligns across 8 bases. Trimming removed 2 bases from V and 1 base from J; junction bases left unmatched: 7. The CDR3 covers 17 residues. From germline, CDR1 is MNHNS and CDR2 SASEGT. CDR3 loop: CASSEQAGGVSNQPQHF. DNA of the CDR3: TGTGCCAGCAGTGAACAGGCAGGGGGCGTAAGCAATCAGCCCCAGCATTTT.

In this sample, this clonotype turned up once. Because the CDR3's place on the DNA is in doubt, the DNA is left out and the CDR3 is given as listed by TCRdb. This chain uses TRBV7-2 with TRBJ2-3; the table's D call, TRBD2, was not checked against the DNA. Termini included, the CDR3 measures 21 amino acids. Germline V gives CDR1 SGHTA, CDR2 FQGNSA. CDR3 region: CASSFYICSARIAGRTDTQYF.

V usage is TRBV11-1 and J usage is TRBJ2-1; 9 bases fit TRBD1. The CDR3 sequence is 15 residues long. The V gene's germline CDR1 is SGHAT and CDR2 FQDESV (reference sequence). Trimming took 5 bases from V and 6 from J; bases not matched to a gene: 8. The CDR3 sequence: CASSVQGARSNEQFF. For the CDR3, the DNA is TGTGCCAGCAGCGTACAGGGGGCGCGGTCCAATGAGCAGTTCTTC.

As for this clonotype: Just one base apart from a much larger clone, this may be a read error. The V and J genes are TRBV13 and TRBJ1-2; D may be TRBD1 (6 bases). This CDR3 contains 14 residues. Germline V CDR1 and CDR2: PRHDT, FYEKMQ (reference sequence). The CDR3 nucleotides are TGTGCCAGCAGCCTAGGGACACCGAACTATGGCTACACCTTC. Translation: CASSLGTPNYGYTF.

The gene calls are TRBV14 and TRBJ2-7; 12 nucleotides match TRBD2. The length of the CDR3 is 15 residues. Trimming took 0 bases from V and 4 from J; bases not matched to a gene: 1. Germline CDR1 SGHDN, CDR2 FVKESK. CDR3 nucleotides: TGTGCCAGCAGCCAAGATCTAGCGGGAGGGTACGAGCAGTACTTC. Translated, it gives CASSQDLAGGYEQYF. Looking up the rest from reference TRBV14 and TRBJ2-7 gives the full variable domain: EAGVTQFPSHSVIEKGQTVTLRCDPISGHDNLYWYRRVMGKEIKFLLHFVKESKQDESGMPNNRFLAERTGGTYSTLKVQPAELEDSGVYFCASSQDLAGGYEQYFGPGTRLTVT.

This clonotype was detected many times. This sequence joins TRBV20-1 and TRBJ1-1; D is perhaps TRBD1 (5 bases). The CDR3 sequence is 13 residues long. Germline CDR1 DFQATT, CDR2 SNEGSKA (reference sequence). Between the trimmed V and J ends, which lost 6 bases and 2 bases, there was a span of 13 bases. CDR3 nucleotides: TGCAGTGCGGGGGGAGGATTAAACACTGAAGCTTTCTTT. Amino acids: CSAGGGLNTEAFF.

This clonotype was observed many times. The chain links TRBV6-1 to TRBJ1-1; weak D call: TRBD1 (5 bases). V was clipped by 5 bases and J by 1 base, with 17 bases between them. The CDR3 sequence is 16 residues long. Germline CDR1 and CDR2: MNHNS and SASEGT. The CDR3: CASSSAHGGGNTEAFF. The CDR3, as DNA: TGTGCCAGCAGTTCCGCACATGGCGGGGGGAACACTGAAGCTTTCTTT.

The J gene is TRBJ1-6, the V gene TRBV2; 11 bases map to TRBD1. Germline assignment: CDR1 SNHLY and CDR2 FYNNEI. CDR3 length: 14 residues. V dropped 6 bases and J dropped 11; count of bases not matched to a gene: 6. Here the CDR3 reads CASRMGQGGTPLHF. The CDR3 region has the DNA TGTGCCAGCAGGATGGGACAGGGGGGTACACCCCTCCACTTT. Using reference TRBV2 and TRBJ1-6 for the parts outside the CDR3, the full variable domain is EPEVTQTPSHQVTQMGQEVILRCVPISNHLYFYWYRQILGQKVEFLVSFYNNEISEKSEIFDDQFSVERPDGSNFTLKIRSTKLEDSAMYFCASRMGQGGTPLHFGNGTRLTVT.

V gene TRBV7-6 combines with J gene TRBJ2-5; TRBD2 agrees at 14 bases. V lost 5 bases and J lost 3; bases outside the gene matches: 2. The CDR3 contains 15 residues. The germline V gene has CDR1 SGHVS and CDR2 FNYEAQ. CDR3 sequence (DNA): TGTGCCAGCAGCGCGGGACTAGCGGGAGAAGAGACCCAGTACTTC. Translated: CASSAGLAGEETQYF.

This clonotype has at least ten counts. The V gene is TRBV5-1, the J gene TRBJ1-5; the D gene is possibly TRBD1 (5 bases). Germline CDR1 is SGHRS and CDR2 is YFSETQ. CDR3 length: 16 amino acids. Trimming removed 3 bases at V and 6 bases at J, with 19 bases between. The CDR3 loop reads CASSSGAGGQGQPQHF. The CDR3 coding sequence is TGCGCCAGCAGCTCCGGTGCGGGGGGTCAAGGTCAGCCCCAGCATTTT. Full variable domain (rest looked up from reference TRBV5-1 and TRBJ1-5): KAGVTQTPRYLIKTRGQQVTLSCSPISGHRSVSWYQQTPGQGLQFLFEYFSETQRNKGNFPGRFSGRQFSNSRSEMNVSTLELGDSALYLCASSSGAGGQGQPQHFGDGTRLSIL.

In the case of this clonotype: As the CDR3 is not closed by the conserved phenylalanine or tryptophan, this likely results from a read error. In DNA form, the CDR3 reads TGTGCCAGCACCCAACCGGGGGGCAAGCAGTACCTC. Its translation is CASTQPGGKQYL. This chain uses TRBV12-3 or TRBV12-4 with TRBJ2-7; weak D call: TRBD2 (7 bases). This CDR3 contains 12 residues. The germline V and J ends were trimmed by 7 bases and 8 bases, with 15 bases remaining between them.

The V gene is TRBV4-3, the J gene TRBJ2-3, with a possible D match to TRBD1 (5 bases). The CDR3 covers 16 residues. The germline V and J ends were trimmed by 0 bases and 4 bases, with 14 bases remaining between them. The germline CDR1 and CDR2 sequences are LGHNA and YSLEER. CDR3 residues: CASSQDNQGWPDTQYF. The CDR3 region has the DNA TGCGCCAGCAGCCAAGATAATCAGGGTTGGCCAGATACGCAGTATTTT.

V gene TRBV12-3 or TRBV12-4 combines with J gene TRBJ2-1; D possibly corresponds to TRBD1 (5 bases). The CDR3 is 14 residues long. The ends were cut back, 5 bases at V and 5 bases at J, with 13 bases in the middle. The CDR3 region is CASSRTTVDNEQFF. Written as DNA, the CDR3 is TGTGCCAGCAGTCGAACGACAGTCGACAATGAGCAGTTCTTC.

This clonotype was seen at least ten times. The V and J genes are TRBV18 and TRBJ2-7, with TRBD1 matching over 8 bases. V shed 4 bases and J 0 bases; nucleotides not matched to a gene: 5. Germline V gene sequence: CDR1 KGHSH, CDR2 LQKENI. CDR3 length: 15 residues. In DNA, the CDR3 is TGTGCCAGCTCACTACCCGGGACAGGCTCCTACGAGCAGTACTTC. Residues: CASSLPGTGSYEQYF.

Ten or more counts support this clonotype. The chain employs TRBV18 and TRBJ1-2; no firm D call. The CDR3 is made up of 15 amino acids. Germline V gene sequence: CDR1 KGHSH, CDR2 LQKENI. Trimming left V 0 bases short and J 3 bases short, with 11 bases between. The DNA for the CDR3 is TGTGCCAGCTCACCACCGGGGTGGGCTGACTATGGCTACACCTTC. This codes for CASSPPGWADYGYTF.

This clonotype has just a few counts. The chain links TRBV29-1 to TRBJ1-2; no reliable D call. Trimming removed 4 bases at V and 4 bases at J, with 13 bases between. Germline lookup yields CDR1 SQVTM and CDR2 ANQGSEA. The CDR3 runs 13 residues. The CDR3 DNA is TGCAGCGTTGGGTCCGGGGTTGGCTATGGCTACACCTTC. Its protein is CSVGSGVGYGYTF.

The rearrangement uses TRBV29-1 and TRBJ2-2, with TRBD2 matching over 14 bases. V shed 7 bases, J shed 7 bases, and the junction held 8 bases outside the gene matches. Germline V CDR1 and CDR2: SQVTM, ANQGSEA. This CDR3 spans 15 amino acids. This CDR3 is CSAETSGRAFGELFF. The CDR3 nucleotides read TGCAGCGCTGAGACTAGCGGGAGGGCCTTCGGGGAGCTGTTTTTT.

At least ten counts were recorded for this clonotype. The chain has TRBV10-3 and TRBJ2-5, with TRBD2 matching 11 bases. The J segment lost 1 base and the V segment lost 0 bases, leaving 4 bases of the junction unmatched. CDR3 length: 17 amino acids. Per germline, CDR1 ENHRY and CDR2 SYGVKD. This CDR3 is CAISESVGTSGQETQYF. The CDR3 coding sequence is TGTGCCATCAGTGAGTCAGTTGGGACTAGCGGCCAAGAGACCCAGTACTTC.

This clonotype has ten or more counts. This rearrangement joins TRBV11-1 to TRBJ2-1; TRBD1 matches 10 bases. The CDR3 totals 15 residues. CDR1 and CDR2 (germline): SGHAT, FQDESV (reference sequence). The ends lost 0 bases at V and 6 bases at J; junction bases unmatched: 2. Here the CDR3 reads CASSLARTGGNEQFF. The CDR3 nucleotides read TGTGCCAGCAGCTTAGCCCGGACAGGGGGCAATGAGCAGTTCTTC.

This clonotype was found many times. The chain joins TRBV6-1 to TRBJ2-7; 11 bases map to TRBD2. The V and J ends lost 4 bases and 6 bases, in that order; junction bases with no gene match: 11. Per germline, CDR1 MNHNS and CDR2 SASEGT. This CDR3 region has 16 residues. CDR3 in amino acids: CASSGGALAGAGEQYF. In DNA form, the CDR3 reads TGTGCCAGCAGTGGTGGGGCACTAGCGGGAGCGGGCGAGCAGTACTTC.

This clonotype was detected many times. J is TRBJ1-1 and V is TRBV9; D is ambiguous. The CDR3 runs 13 residues. Germline lookup yields CDR1 SGDLS and CDR2 YYNGEE. V gave up 0 bases and J gave up 2 bases, with 5 bases separating them. CDR3 in DNA: TGTGCCAGCAGCGTAGACACCAACACTGAAGCTTTCTTT. Encoded protein: CASSVDTNTEAFF.

The sample holds many counts of this clonotype. The chain couples TRBV7-9 to TRBJ2-4; either TRBD1 or TRBD2 may fit D (5 bases each). CDR3 length: 14 amino acids. Trimming removed 5 bases at V and 5 bases at J, with 13 bases between. Looked up from germline, CDR1 is SEHNR and CDR2 is FQNEAQ (reference sequence). DNA for the CDR3: TGTGCCAGCAGCCCGGGAACAGGTGAAAACATTCAGTACTTC. Translating gives CASSPGTGENIQYF. Filled out from reference TRBV7-9 and TRBJ2-4, the complete variable domain reads DTGVSQNPRHKITKRGQNVTFRCDPISEHNRLYWYRQTLGQGPEFLTYFQNEAQLEKSRLLSDRFSAERPKGSFSTLEIQRTEQGDSAMYLCASSPGTGENIQYFGAGTRLSVL.

This clonotype came up once. This chain connects TRBV11-1 to TRBJ2-3; TRBD1 or TRBD2 may be the D gene (5 bases each). V lost 0 bases, J lost 2 bases, and 15 bases lay in between. The CDR3 is made up of 17 amino acids. Germline values: CDR1 SGHAT, CDR2 FQDESV (reference sequence). CDR3 coding DNA: TGTGCCAGCAGCTTAGCGCGACCGGGACGGCCCACAGATACGCAGTATTTT. Residues: CASSLARPGRPTDTQYF.

This clonotype was recorded many times. J is TRBJ2-7 and V is TRBV5-8; D remains unclear. Looked up from germline, CDR1 is SGHTS and CDR2 is YDEGEE. This CDR3 spans 14 amino acids. V was trimmed by 2 bases and J by 0 bases, leaving 9 bases between them. The CDR3 reads CASSFGVNSYEQYF. The CDR3 nucleotides read TGTGCCAGCAGCTTCGGAGTGAACTCCTACGAGCAGTACTTC.

The chain is built from TRBV28 and TRBJ2-2, with 10 bases lining up with TRBD1. V dropped 1 base and J dropped 6; count of bases not matched to a gene: 8. Germline-derived CDR1 and CDR2 are MDHEN and SYDVKM. The CDR3 is made up of 17 amino acids. The CDR3 bases are TGTGCCAGCAGTTTATCTACCGGGACAGGGGCTGCCGGGGAGCTGTTTTTT. As protein: CASSLSTGTGAAGELFF. The full variable domain, in which reference TRBV28 and TRBJ2-2 provide the parts outside the CDR3, is DVKVTQSSRYLVKRTGEKVFLECVQDMDHENMFWYRQDPGLGLRLIYFSYDVKMKEKGDIPEGYSVSREKKERFSLILESASTNQTSMYLCASSLSTGTGAAGELFFGEGSRLTVL.